This TCR beta chain was documented in a study of blood T cell repertoires in COVID-19. Study information: From T cells, B-cell-depleted T cells, or PBMCs came the material, which was cDNA or gDNA.

Profiled with immunoSEQ multiplex PCR; TCRdb holds only in-frame clones, not every one. The profile shows around 100,000 clones, around four fifths of them singletons. The CDR3 loop spans 16 amino acids. Trimming took 4 bases from V and 1 from J, leaving 16 bases between them. In germline, CDR1 is SGHNT, CDR2 YYREEE (reference sequence). The sample was peripheral blood. The chain carries TRBV5-4 and TRBJ2-3, with a tentative D call TRBD2 (5 bases). The TCR originated in a man in his 60s with acute or convalescent COVID-19. The CDR3 reads CASSPWLDGGTDTQYF. DNA for the CDR3: TGTGCCAGCAGCCCGTGGTTGGACGGGGGCACAGATACGCAGTATTTT. The whole variable domain, filled in from reference TRBV5-4 and TRBJ2-3, reads ETGVTQSPTHLIKTRGQQVTLRCSSQSGHNTVSWYQQALGQGPQFIFQYYREEENGRGNFPPRFSGLQFPNYSSELNVNALELDDSALYLCASSPWLDGGTDTQYFGPGTRLTVL.